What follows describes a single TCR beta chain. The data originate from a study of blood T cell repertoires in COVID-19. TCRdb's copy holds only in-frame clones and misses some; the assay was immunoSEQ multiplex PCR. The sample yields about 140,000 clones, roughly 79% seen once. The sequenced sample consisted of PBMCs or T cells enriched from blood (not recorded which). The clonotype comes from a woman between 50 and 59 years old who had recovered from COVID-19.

For the CDR3, the DNA is TGTGCCAGCAGCTCCGGGACAGGGCTGGATAGCAATCAGCCCCAGCATTTT. It codes for CASSSGTGLDSNQPQHF. The chain links TRBV7-9 to TRBJ1-5; 9 bases match TRBD1. From germline, CDR1 is SEHNR and CDR2 FQNEAQ (reference sequence). Trimming took 4 bases from V and 0 from J; bases not matched to a gene: 7. This CDR3 spans 17 amino acids.